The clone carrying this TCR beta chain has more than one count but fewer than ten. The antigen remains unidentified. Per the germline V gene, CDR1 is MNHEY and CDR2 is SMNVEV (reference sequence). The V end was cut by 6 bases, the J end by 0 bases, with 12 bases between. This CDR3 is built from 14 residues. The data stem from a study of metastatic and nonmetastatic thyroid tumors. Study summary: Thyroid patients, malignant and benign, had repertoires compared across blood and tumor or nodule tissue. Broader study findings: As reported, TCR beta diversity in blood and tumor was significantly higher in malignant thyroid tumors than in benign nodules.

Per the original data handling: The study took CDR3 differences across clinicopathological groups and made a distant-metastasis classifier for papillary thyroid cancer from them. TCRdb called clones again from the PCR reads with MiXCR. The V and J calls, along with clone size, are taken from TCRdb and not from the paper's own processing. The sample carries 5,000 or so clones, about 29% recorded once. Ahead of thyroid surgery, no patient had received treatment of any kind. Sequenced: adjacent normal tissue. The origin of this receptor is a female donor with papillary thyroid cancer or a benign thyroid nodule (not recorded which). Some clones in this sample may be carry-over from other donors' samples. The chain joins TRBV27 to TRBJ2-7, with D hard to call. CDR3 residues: CASSPLGYSYEQYF. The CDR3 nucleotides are TGTGCCAGCAGCCCCTTGGGGTACTCCTACGAGCAGTACTTC.